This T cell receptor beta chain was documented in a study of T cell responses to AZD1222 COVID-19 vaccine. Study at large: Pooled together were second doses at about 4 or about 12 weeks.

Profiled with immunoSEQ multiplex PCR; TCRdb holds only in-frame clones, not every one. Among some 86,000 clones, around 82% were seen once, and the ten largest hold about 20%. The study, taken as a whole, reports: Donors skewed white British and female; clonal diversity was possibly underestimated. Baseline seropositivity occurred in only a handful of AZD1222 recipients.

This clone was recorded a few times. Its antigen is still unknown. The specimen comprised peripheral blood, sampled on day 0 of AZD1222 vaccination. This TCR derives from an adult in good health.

The DNA of the CDR3 is TGTGCCAGCAGCGCCAACACAGGCGATTACACCGGGGAGCTGTTTTTT. As protein: CASSANTGDYTGELFF. The rearrangement uses TRBV9 and TRBJ2-2; TRBD1 might be the D (5 bases). Germline V gene sequence: CDR1 SGDLS, CDR2 YYNGEE. V lost 3 bases to trimming and J lost 3 bases, with 15 bases between them. This CDR3 is 16 amino acids long.